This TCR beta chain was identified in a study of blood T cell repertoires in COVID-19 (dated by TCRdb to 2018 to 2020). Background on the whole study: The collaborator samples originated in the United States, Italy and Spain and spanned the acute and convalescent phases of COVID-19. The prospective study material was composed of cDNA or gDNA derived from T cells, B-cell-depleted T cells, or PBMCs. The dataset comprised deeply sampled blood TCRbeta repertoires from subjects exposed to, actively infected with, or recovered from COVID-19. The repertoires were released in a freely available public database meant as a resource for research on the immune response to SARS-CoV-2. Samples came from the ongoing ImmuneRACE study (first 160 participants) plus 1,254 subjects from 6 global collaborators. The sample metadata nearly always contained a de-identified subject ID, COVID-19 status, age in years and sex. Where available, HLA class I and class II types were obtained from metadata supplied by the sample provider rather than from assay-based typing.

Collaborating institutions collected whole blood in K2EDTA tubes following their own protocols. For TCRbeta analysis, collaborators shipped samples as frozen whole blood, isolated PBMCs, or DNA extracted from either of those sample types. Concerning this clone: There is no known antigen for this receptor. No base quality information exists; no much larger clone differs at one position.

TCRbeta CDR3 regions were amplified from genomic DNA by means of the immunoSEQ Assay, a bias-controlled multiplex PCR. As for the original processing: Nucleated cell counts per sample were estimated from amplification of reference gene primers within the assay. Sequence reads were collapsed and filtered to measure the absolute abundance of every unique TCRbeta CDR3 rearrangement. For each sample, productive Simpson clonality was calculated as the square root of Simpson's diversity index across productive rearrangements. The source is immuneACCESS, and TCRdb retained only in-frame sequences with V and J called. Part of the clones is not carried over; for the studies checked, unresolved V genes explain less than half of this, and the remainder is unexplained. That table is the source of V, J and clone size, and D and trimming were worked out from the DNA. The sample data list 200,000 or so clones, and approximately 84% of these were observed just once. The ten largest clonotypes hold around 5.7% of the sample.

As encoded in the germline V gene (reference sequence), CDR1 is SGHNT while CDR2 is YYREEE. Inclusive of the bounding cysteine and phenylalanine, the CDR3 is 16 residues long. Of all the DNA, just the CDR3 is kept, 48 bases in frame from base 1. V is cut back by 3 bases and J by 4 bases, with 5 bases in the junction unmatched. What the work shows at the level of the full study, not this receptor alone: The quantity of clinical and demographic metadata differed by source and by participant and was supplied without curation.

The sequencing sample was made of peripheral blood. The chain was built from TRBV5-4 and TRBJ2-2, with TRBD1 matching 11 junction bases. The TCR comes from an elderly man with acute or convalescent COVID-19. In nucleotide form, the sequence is TGTGCCAGCAGCTCCGCCGGGACAGGGGGCACCGGGGAGCTGTTTTTT. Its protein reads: CASSSAGTGGTGELFF.